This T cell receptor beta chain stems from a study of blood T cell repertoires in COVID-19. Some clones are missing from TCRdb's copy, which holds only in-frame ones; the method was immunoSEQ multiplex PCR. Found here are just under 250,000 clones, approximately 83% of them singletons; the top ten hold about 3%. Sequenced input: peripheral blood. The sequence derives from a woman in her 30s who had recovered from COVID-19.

In DNA, the CDR3 is TGTGCCAGCAGTTGGCCTAGCGGGGGAGCCTCAGGTCAAGAGACCCAGTACTTC. It codes for CASSWPSGGASGQETQYF. The chain employs TRBV28 and TRBJ2-5; 10 bases match TRBD2. This CDR3 has 18 amino acids. Germline lookup yields CDR1 MDHEN and CDR2 SYDVKM. J lost 2 bases, V lost 4 bases, and 13 bases had no gene match.